The T cell receptor (beta chain) under discussion was sequenced for a study of control samples from healthy donors and cancer patients. This table comes from immunoSEQ multiplex PCR, and its TCRdb copy is limited to in-frame clones, with some not included. The repertoire has about 120,000 clones, 90% to 95% of them found once; the top ten carry 6.5% to 9%. The length of the CDR3 is 15 residues. CDR1 SNHLY and CDR2 FYNNEI come from the germline V gene. V dropped 3 bases and J dropped 0 bases, with 9 bases sitting between them. The V and J genes are TRBV2 and TRBJ1-5; no clear D gene. The specimen was blood. This sequence originates from a woman in her late teens or twenties in good health. The CDR3 spells CASSDLGNSNQPQHF. CDR3 in DNA: TGTGCCAGCAGTGATTTGGGAAATAGCAATCAGCCCCAGCATTTT.